This T cell receptor beta chain came from a study of cytomegalovirus exposure and HLA in healthy donors. Produced via immunoSEQ multiplex PCR; TCRdb's table is partial and in-frame only. The profile shows about 350,000 clones, 75% to 90% of them singletons. The origin of this receptor is a woman aged 30 to 39 in good health and CMV-seropositive. Specimen: PBMCs.

This CDR3 reads CASSPSGGINYGYTF. Written as DNA, the CDR3 is TGTGCCAGCTCACCATCGGGGGGGATAAACTATGGCTACACCTTC. The genes are TRBV18 and TRBJ1-2; TRBD1 is a possible D gene (5 bases). Germline V gene data show CDR1 as KGHSH and CDR2 as LQKENI. Between the trimmed V and J ends, which lost 2 bases and 2 bases, there was a span of 12 bases. The CDR3 contains 15 residues.